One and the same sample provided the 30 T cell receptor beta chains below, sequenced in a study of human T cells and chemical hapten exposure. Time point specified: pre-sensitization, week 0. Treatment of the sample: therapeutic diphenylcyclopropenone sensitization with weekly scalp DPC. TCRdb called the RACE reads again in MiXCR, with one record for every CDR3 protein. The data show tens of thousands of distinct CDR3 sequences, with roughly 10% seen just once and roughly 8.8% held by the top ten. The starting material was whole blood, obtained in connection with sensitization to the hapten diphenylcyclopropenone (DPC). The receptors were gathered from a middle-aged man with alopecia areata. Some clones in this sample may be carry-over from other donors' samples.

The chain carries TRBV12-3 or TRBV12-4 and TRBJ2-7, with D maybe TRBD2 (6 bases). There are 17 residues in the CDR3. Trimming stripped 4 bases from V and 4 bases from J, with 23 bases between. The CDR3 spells CASSSLSGVGVGYEQYF. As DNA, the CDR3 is TGTGCCAGCAGTTCCCTTAGCGGAGTGGGGGTAGGATACGAGCAGTACTTC.

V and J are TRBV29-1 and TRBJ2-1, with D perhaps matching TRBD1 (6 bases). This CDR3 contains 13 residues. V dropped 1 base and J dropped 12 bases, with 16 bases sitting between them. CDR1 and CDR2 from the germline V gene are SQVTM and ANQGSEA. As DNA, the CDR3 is TGCAGCGTTGAAGCGGGCCAGGGGTTGAGGCAGTTCTTC. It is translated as CSVEAGQGLRQFF.

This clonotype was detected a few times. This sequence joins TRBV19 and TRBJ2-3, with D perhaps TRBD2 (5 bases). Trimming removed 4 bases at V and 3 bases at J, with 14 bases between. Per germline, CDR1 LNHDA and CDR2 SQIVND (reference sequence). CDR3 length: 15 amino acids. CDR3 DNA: TGTGCCAGTAGTACTCCGCTTAGAGGGACAGATACGCAGTATTTT. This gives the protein CASSTPLRGTDTQYF.

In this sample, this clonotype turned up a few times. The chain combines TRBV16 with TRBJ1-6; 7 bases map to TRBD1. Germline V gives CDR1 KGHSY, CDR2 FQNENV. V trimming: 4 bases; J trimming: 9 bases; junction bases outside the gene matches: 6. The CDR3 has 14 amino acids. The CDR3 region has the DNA TGTGCCAGCAGCCGACAGGGCGAAGGTTCACCCCTCCACTTT. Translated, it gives CASSRQGEGSPLHF.

CDR3 bases: TGTGCCAGCAAGACTAGCGGGAGCCCCACCGGGGAGCTGTTTTTT. Its translation is CASKTSGSPTGELFF. The chain employs TRBV2 and TRBJ2-2, with 12 positions matching TRBD2. The CDR3 consists of 15 residues. The ends lost 7 bases at V and 4 bases at J; junction bases unmatched: 4. Germline V gene lookup returns CDR1 SNHLY and CDR2 FYNNEI.

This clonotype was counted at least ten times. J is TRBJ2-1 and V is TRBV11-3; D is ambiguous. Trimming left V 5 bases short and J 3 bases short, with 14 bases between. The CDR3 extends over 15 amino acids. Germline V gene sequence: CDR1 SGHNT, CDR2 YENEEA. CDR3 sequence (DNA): TGTGCCAGCAGCACATCAAAGAGGAACTACAATGAGCAGTTCTTC. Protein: CASSTSKRNYNEQFF.

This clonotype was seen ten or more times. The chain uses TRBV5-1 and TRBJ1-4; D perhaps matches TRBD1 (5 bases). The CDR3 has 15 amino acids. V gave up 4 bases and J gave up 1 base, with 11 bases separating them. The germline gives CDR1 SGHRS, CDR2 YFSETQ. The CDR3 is CASSPGRGTNEKLFF. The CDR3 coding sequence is TGCGCCAGCAGCCCGGGTAGGGGAACTAATGAAAAACTGTTTTTT.

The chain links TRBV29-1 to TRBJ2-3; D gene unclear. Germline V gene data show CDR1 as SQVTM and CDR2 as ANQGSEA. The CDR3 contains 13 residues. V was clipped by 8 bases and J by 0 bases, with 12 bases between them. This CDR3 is CSHWVTSTDTQYF. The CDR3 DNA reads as TGCAGCCATTGGGTGACTAGCACAGATACGCAGTATTTT.

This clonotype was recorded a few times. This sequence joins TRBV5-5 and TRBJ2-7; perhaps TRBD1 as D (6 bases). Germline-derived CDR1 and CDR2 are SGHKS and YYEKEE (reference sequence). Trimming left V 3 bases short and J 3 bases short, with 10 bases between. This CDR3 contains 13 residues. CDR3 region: CASSSGAYYEQYF. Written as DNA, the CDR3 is TGTGCCAGCAGCTCAGGGGCCTACTACGAGCAGTACTTC.

CDR3 nucleotides: TGTGCCAGCAGCTTAGAGGGGGGGCGTGAGCAGTTCTTC. Its protein product is CASSLEGGREQFF. The chain carries TRBV7-9 and TRBJ2-1; maybe TRBD2 (7 bases). Trimming pared 1 base from V and 9 bases from J, leaving 10 bases between. CDR3 length equals 13 residues. Germline assignment: CDR1 SEHNR and CDR2 FQNEAQ (reference sequence).

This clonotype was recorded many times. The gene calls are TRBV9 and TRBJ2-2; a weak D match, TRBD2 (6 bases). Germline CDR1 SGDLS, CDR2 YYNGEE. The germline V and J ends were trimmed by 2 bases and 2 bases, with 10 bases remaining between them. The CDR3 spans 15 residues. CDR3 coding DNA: TGTGCCAGCAGCGTCAGCGGGTTAAACACCGGGGAGCTGTTTTTT. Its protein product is CASSVSGLNTGELFF.

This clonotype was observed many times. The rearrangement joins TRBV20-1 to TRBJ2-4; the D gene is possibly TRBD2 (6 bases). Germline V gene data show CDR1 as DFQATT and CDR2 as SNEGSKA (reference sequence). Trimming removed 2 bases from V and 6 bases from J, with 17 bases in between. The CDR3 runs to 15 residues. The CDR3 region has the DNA TGCAGTGCTAGACCCCCCACGGGAGCAGGAAACATTCAGTACTTC. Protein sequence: CSARPPTGAGNIQYF.

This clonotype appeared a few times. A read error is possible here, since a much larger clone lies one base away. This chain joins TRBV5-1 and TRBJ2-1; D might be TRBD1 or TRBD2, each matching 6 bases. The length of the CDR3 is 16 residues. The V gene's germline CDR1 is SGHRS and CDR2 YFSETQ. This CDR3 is CASSLVGGRSYNGQFF. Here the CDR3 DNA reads TGCGCCAGCAGCTTGGTCGGGGGCCGCTCCTACAATGGGCAGTTCTTC.

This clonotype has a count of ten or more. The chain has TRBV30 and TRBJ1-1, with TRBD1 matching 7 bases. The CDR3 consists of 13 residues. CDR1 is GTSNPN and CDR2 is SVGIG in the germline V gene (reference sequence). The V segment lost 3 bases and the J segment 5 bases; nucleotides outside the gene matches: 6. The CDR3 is CAWRTGLRTEAFF. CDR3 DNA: TGTGCCTGGAGGACAGGGTTGAGGACTGAAGCTTTCTTT. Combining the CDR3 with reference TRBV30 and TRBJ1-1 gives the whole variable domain SQTIHQWPATLVQPVGSPLSLECTVEGTSNPNLYWYRQAAGRGLQLLFYSVGIGQISSEVPQNLSASRPQDRQFILSSKKLLLSDSGFYLCAWRTGLRTEAFFGQGTRLTVV.

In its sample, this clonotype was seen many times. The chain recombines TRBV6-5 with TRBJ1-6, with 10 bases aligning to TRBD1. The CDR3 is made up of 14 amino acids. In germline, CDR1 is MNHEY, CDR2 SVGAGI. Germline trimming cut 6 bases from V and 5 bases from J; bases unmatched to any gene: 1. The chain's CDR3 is CASRGQGNNSPLHF. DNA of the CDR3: TGTGCCAGCAGGGGACAGGGGAATAATTCACCCCTCCACTTT.

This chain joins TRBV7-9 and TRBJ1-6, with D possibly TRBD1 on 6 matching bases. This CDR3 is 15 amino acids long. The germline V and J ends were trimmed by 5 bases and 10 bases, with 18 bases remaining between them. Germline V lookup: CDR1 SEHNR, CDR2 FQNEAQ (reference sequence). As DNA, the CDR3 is TGTGCCAGCAGCCCACAGGGAATAGGAAGCTCACCCCTCCACTTT. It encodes CASSPQGIGSSPLHF.

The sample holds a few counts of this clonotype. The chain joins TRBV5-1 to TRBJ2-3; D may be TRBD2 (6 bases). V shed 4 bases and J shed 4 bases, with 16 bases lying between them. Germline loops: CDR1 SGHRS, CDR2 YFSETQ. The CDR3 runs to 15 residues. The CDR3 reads CASSLVGLPPDTQYF. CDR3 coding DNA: TGCGCCAGCAGCCTTGTGGGACTTCCGCCAGATACGCAGTATTTT.

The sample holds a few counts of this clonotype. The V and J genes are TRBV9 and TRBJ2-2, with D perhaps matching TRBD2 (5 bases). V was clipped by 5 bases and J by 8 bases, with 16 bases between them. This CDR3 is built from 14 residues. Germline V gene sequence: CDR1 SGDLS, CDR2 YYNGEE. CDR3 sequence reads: CASRFGPGGGELFF. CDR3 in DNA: TGTGCCAGCAGGTTTGGACCAGGCGGGGGGGAGCTGTTTTTT.

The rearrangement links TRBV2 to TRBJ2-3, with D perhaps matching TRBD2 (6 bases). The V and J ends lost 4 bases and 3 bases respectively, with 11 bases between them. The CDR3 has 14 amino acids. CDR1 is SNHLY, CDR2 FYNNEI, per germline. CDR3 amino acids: CASSATGVTDTQYF. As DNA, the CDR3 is TGTGCCAGCAGTGCTACGGGAGTGACAGATACGCAGTATTTT. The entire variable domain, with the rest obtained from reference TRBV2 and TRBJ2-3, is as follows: EPEVTQTPSHQVTQMGQEVILRCVPISNHLYFYWYRQILGQKVEFLVSFYNNEISEKSEIFDDQFSVERPDGSNFTLKIRSTKLEDSAMYFCASSATGVTDTQYFGPGTRLTVL.

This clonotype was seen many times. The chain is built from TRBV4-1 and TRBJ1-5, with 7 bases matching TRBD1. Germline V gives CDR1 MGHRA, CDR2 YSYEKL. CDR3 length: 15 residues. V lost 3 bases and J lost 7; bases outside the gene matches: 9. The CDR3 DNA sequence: TGCGCCAGCAGCCAGGTTGGTACAGGGGACCAGCCCCAGCATTTT. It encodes CASSQVGTGDQPQHF.

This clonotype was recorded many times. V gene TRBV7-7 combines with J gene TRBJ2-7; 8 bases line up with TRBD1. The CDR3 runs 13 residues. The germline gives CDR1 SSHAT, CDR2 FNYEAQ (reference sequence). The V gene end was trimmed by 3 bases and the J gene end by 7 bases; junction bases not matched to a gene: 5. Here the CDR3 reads CASSFGTGWEQYF. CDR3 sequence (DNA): TGTGCCAGCAGCTTCGGGACAGGATGGGAGCAGTACTTC.

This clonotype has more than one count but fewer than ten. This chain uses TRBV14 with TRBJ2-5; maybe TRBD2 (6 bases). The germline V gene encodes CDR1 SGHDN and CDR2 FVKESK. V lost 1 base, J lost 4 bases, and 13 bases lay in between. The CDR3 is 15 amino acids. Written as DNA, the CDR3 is TGTGCCAGCAGCCAAGTGGGGACTCGGATAGAGACCCAGTACTTC. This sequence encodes CASSQVGTRIETQYF.

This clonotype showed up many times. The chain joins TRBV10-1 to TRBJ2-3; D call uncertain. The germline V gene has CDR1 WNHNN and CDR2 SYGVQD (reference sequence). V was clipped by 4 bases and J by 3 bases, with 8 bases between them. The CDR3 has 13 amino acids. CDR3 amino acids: CASSVEPTDTQYF. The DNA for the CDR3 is TGCGCCAGCAGTGTGGAGCCGACAGATACGCAGTATTTT.

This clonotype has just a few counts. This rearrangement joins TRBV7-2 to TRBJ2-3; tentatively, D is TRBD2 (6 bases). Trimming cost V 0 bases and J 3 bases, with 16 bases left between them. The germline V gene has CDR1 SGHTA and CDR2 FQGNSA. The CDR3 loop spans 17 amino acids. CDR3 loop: CASSLAEWGRSTDTQYF. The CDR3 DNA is TGTGCCAGCAGCTTAGCGGAGTGGGGGAGGTCGACAGATACGCAGTATTTT.

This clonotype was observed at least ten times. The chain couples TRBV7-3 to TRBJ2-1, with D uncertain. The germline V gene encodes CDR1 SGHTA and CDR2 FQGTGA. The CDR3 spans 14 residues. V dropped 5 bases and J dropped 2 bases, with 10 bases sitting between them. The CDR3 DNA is TGTGCCAGCAGCCCCCCGTCCCCCTACAATGAGCAGTTCTTC. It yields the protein CASSPPSPYNEQFF.

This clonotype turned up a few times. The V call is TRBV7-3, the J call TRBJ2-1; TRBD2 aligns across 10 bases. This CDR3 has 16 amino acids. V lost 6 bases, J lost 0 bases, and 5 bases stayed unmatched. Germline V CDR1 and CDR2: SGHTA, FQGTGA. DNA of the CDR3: TGTGCCAGCAGTCCCCTAGCGGGGGCCTCCTACAATGAGCAGTTCTTC. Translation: CASSPLAGASYNEQFF.

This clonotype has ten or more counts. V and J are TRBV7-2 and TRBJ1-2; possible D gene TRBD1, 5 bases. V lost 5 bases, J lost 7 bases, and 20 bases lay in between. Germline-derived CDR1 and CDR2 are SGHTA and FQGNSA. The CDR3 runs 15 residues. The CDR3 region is CASSPATSQGSGYTF. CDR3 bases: TGTGCCAGCAGCCCCGCCACTTCTCAGGGTTCTGGCTACACCTTC.

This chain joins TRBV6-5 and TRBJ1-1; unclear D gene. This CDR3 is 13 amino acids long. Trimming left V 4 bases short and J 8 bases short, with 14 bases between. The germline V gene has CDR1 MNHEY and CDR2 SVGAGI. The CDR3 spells CASSFGSATEAFF. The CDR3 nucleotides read TGTGCCAGCAGTTTCGGGAGTGCGACGGAAGCTTTCTTT.

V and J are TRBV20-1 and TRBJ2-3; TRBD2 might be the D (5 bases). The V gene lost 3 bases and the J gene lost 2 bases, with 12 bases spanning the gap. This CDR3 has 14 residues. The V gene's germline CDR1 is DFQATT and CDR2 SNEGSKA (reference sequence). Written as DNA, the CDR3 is TGCAGTGCTAGTGTCCAGCGGTCCACAGATACGCAGTATTTT. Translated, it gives CSASVQRSTDTQYF.

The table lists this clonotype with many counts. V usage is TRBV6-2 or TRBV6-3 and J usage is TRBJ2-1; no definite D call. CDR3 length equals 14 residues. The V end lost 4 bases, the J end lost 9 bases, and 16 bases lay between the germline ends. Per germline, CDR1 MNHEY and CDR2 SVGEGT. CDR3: CASSSVQKGSEQFF. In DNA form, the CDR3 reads TGTGCCAGCAGTTCAGTTCAGAAAGGCAGTGAGCAGTTCTTC.